This is a list of T cell receptor beta chains from one sample in a study of identifying expanded T cells in peripheral blood. The data were produced by immunoSEQ multiplex PCR, yet TCRdb's version contains in-frame clones alone and is incomplete. The sample gives some 80,000 clones, 70% to 90% of which show up once; about 7% is in the top ten. Sequenced material: blood. These receptors originate from a person aged 18-70 years in good health. The CDR3 runs from the conserved cysteine through the conserved F or W. Fields, in order: J gene, clone size, V gene, D gene, CDR3 DNA, CDR3 protein. D genes are given only for firm matches. Clone size is stated in some rows and not others, as once, few, many or a class when expanded.

>TRBJ1-1|.|TRBV12-5|.
TGTGCTAGTGGTTTGGCGACACTGAACACTGAAGCTTTCTTT
CASGLATLNTEAFF
>TRBJ2-7|.|TRBV5-1|TRBD1
TGCGCCAGCAGCTTGGGAGGGACAGATATAACCTACGAGCAGTACTTC
CASSLGGTDITYEQYF
>TRBJ1-1|.|TRBV9|.
TGTGCCAGCAGCGTAGAGGTGAGGAACACTGAAGCTTTCTTT
CASSVEVRNTEAFF
>TRBJ1-2|once|TRBV29-1|.
TGCAGCGTTCTGGCGAGGTATGGCTACACCTTC
CSVLARYGYTF
>TRBJ1-3|few|TRBV4-2|.
TGTGCCAGCAGCGGTACAGGGTCTGGAAACACCATATATTTT
CASSGTGSGNTIYF
>TRBJ2-3|once|TRBV19|.
TGTGCCAGTAGTATAGTAAATACGCAGTATTTT
CASSIVNTQYF
>TRBJ1-3|.|TRBV14|.
TGTGCCAGCAGCCAAAGTAAGGACACCATATATTTT
CASSQSKDTIYF
>TRBJ1-3|.|TRBV25-1|.
TGTGCCAGCACCTCACCCCGGGGCTCTGGAAACACCATATATTTT
CASTSPRGSGNTIYF
>TRBJ1-2|.|TRBV4-2|.
TGTGCCAGCAGCCAAGACCCGGAGCAGGCCCTTGAAGGCTACACCTTC
CASSQDPEQALEGYTF
>TRBJ2-7|.|TRBV4-2|TRBD2
TGTGCCAGCAGCCCCGAGACTAGCGGACCCTACGAGCAGTACTTC
CASSPETSGPYEQYF
>TRBJ2-3|.|TRBV21-1|.
TGTGCCACTAAAACTTCTACTCCGGGTACGCAGTATTTT
CATKTSTPGTQYF
>TRBJ2-7|.|TRBV7-9|TRBD1
TGTGCCAGCAGCGAAGTCGGTGGGCAGGGGGCCGAGGAGCAGTACTTC
CASSEVGGQGAEEQYF
>TRBJ2-2|.|TRBV10-3|.
TGTGCCATCAGTCGGTGGGACACCGACACCGGGGAGCTGTTTTTT
CAISRWDTDTGELFF
>TRBJ2-7|.|TRBV7-2|TRBD1
TGTGCCAGCAGCCCGCAGGGGGACCAAGAGAAGTACTTC
CASSPQGDQEKYF
>TRBJ2-3|.|TRBV5-5|TRBD2
TGTGCCAGCAGCTTGGCCTTAGGACTAGCGGGAGCAGATACGCAGTATTTT
CASSLALGLAGADTQYF
>TRBJ1-2|.|TRBV6-5|.
TGTGCCAGCAGATGGGACGGACGTTCAAATACAGGCTACACCTTC
CASRWDGRSNTGYTF
>TRBJ1-5|.|TRBV6-1|.
TGTGCCAGCAGTGTACAGGGTTTAAATCAGCCCCAGCATTTT
CASSVQGLNQPQHF
>TRBJ2-1|.|TRBV2|TRBD1
TGTGCCAGCAGTGAAGCCACAGGGGGTGAGCAGTTCTTC
CASSEATGGEQFF
>TRBJ2-7|.|TRBV9|.
TGTGCCAGCAGCGCCCTCTTGGGGGACCCCACCGGCGAGCAGTACTTC
CASSALLGDPTGEQYF
>TRBJ2-2|.|TRBV18|.
TGTGCCAGCTCACCACAAGGGTACACCGGGGAGCTGTTTTTT
CASSPQGYTGELFF
>TRBJ2-2|.|TRBV9|.
TGTGCCAGCAGCGCCGCGAGGGGGAGTCGCACCGGGGAGCTGTTTTTT
CASSAARGSRTGELFF
>TRBJ2-1|.|TRBV9|.
TGTGCCAGCAGCGTAGCTCCAGCCCAGTCGCATGAGCAGTTCTTC
CASSVAPAQSHEQFF
>TRBJ2-1|.|TRBV7-9|TRBD1
TGTGCCAGCAGCTCCGGGACAGGGGCCCACGATGAGCAGTTCTTC
CASSSGTGAHDEQFF
>TRBJ2-1|.|TRBV7-9|TRBD2
TGTGCCAGCAGCTTATGGGGTAGCGGGGGCAATGACGAGCAGTTCTTC
CASSLWGSGGNDEQFF
>TRBJ1-2|.|TRBV11-2|.
TGTGCCAGCAGCCCCAGCAGGCGAGTTTATGGCTACACCTTC
CASSPSRRVYGYTF
>TRBJ2-1|.|TRBV29-1|TRBD1
TGCAGCGTTGGCCAGGGGGCCTTGACAGGTTACAATGAGCAGTTCTTC
CSVGQGALTGYNEQFF
>TRBJ1-1|.|TRBV29-1|.
TGCAGCGTTGTGGTAATAGGCAATAAGATGAACACTGAAGCTTTCTTT
CSVVVIGNKMNTEAFF
>TRBJ2-7|once|TRBV4-3|TRBD2
TGCGCCAGCAGCCAAGGGACTAGCGGTCCCTACGAGCAGTACTTC
CASSQGTSGPYEQYF
>TRBJ2-1|.|TRBV7-3|.
TGTGCCAGCAGCTTAAACGATTTGGGGGGCAGGTTCTTC
CASSLNDLGGRFF
>TRBJ1-5|medium-sized|TRBV19|.
TGTGCCAGTAGTATAAGATGGACAGACAATCAGCCCCAGCATTTT
CASSIRWTDNQPQHF
>TRBJ2-3|.|TRBV4-2|.
TGTGCCAGCAGCGTCACGGATACGCAGTATTTT
CASSVTDTQYF
>TRBJ1-1|.|TRBV11-2|.
TGTGCCAGCAGCTTAGGGACAGCGCACACTGAAGCTTTCTTT
CASSLGTAHTEAFF
>TRBJ2-7|.|TRBV13|.
TGTGCCAGCAGAGAAGGACTGACCAACTACGAGCAGTACTTC
CASREGLTNYEQYF
>TRBJ1-6|.|TRBV4-1|TRBD1
TGCGCCAGCAGCCGGAACTCAATCCAGGGGGAGGACTCACCCCTCCACTTT
CASSRNSIQGEDSPLHF
>TRBJ2-4|.|TRBV29-1|.
TGCAGCGCTGTCGGCGGGCGGGCCAAAAACATTCAGTACTTC
CSAVGGRAKNIQYF
>TRBJ2-7|.|TRBV2|TRBD2
TGTGCCAGCAGGCGGGAGGGTTGGAGGTACTTC
CASRREGWRYF
>TRBJ2-2|.|TRBV6-1|TRBD1
TGTGCCAGCGGAAGGACAGGAGTGAACACCGGGGAGCTGTTTTTT
CASGRTGVNTGELFF
>TRBJ2-5|.|TRBV5-1|TRBD2
TGCGCCAGCAGCTTGCGGCAGACTAGCGGGTTCGGAGAGACCCAGTACTTC
CASSLRQTSGFGETQYF
>TRBJ2-1|.|TRBV5-6|TRBD2
TGTGCCAGCAGCTTGGAAGCTAGCGGGAATTACAATGAGCAGTTCTTC
CASSLEASGNYNEQFF
>TRBJ2-2|few|TRBV19|.
TGTGCCAGTAGTGGCGAGGGACCGTTAGAGCTGTTTTTT
CASSGEGPLELFF
>TRBJ2-7|.|TRBV5-1|.
TGCGCCAGCAGCGAGGACAGTTCCTACGAGCAGTACTTC
CASSEDSSYEQYF
>TRBJ2-3|.|TRBV27|.
TGTGCCAGCAGTTTAGTCCGGGGACCCACAGATACGCAGTATTTT
CASSLVRGPTDTQYF